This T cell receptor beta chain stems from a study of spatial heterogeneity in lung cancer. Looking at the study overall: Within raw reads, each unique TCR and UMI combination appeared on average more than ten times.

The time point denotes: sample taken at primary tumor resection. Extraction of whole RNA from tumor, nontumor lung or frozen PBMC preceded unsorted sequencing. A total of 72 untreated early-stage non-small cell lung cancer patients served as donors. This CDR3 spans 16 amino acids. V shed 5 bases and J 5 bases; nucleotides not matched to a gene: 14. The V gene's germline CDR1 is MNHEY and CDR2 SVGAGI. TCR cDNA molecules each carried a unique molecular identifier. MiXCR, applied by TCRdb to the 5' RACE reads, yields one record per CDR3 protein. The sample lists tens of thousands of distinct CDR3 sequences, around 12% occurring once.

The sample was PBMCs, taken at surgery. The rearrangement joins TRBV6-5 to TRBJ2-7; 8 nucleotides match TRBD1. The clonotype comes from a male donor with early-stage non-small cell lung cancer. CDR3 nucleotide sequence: TGTGCCAGCAGTCCCCGGGTGTCGGACAGGGTCAACGAGCAGTACTTC. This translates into CASSPRVSDRVNEQYF.